This is a list of T cell receptor beta chains from one sample in a study of blood T cell repertoires in COVID-19. Assay: immunoSEQ multiplex PCR; the TCRdb copy retains only in-frame clones and omits some. The profile covers some 200,000 clones, with about 85% appearing a single time and around 2% taken by the ten largest. Material: PBMCs or T cells enriched from blood (not recorded which). These TCRs come from a woman aged 25 to 45 who had recovered from COVID-19. CDR3s include the opening cysteine and the closing phenylalanine or tryptophan. Fields, in order: J gene, clone size, V gene, D gene, CDR3 protein, CDR3 DNA. D genes are given only for firm matches. Clone size is stated in some rows and not others, as once, few, many or a class when expanded.

TRBJ2-7 . TRBV27 . CASSSYLREQYF TGTGCCAGCAGTTCTTATCTTCGCGAGCAGTACTTC
TRBJ1-5 few TRBV19 . CASSIERGSNQPQHF TGTGCCAGTAGTATAGAGCGAGGGTCCAATCAGCCCCAGCATTTT
TRBJ2-6 few TRBV19 . CASSIITGTGANVLTF TGTGCCAGTAGTATAATCACGGGGACTGGGGCCAACGTCCTGACTTTC
TRBJ2-1 . TRBV9 . CASSVGSGRQFF TGTGCCAGCAGCGTAGGCTCGGGAAGGCAGTTCTTC
TRBJ2-7 . TRBV15 TRBD1 CATSRPQLQGAGEQYF TGTGCCACCAGCAGACCTCAACTCCAGGGGGCGGGGGAGCAGTACTTC
TRBJ2-7 . TRBV7-2 TRBD1 CASNQQGTTYEQYF TGTGCCAGCAATCAACAGGGGACGACCTACGAGCAGTACTTC
TRBJ2-1 . TRBV30 . CAWSVPGIAEGNEQFF TGTGCCTGGAGTGTCCCGGGGATAGCGGAGGGGAATGAGCAGTTCTTC
TRBJ2-1 . TRBV4-1 TRBD2 CASSPRESSGSYEQFF TGCGCCAGCAGCCCCCGGGAGAGTAGCGGGAGCTATGAGCAGTTCTTC
TRBJ2-1 . TRBV11-1 TRBD2 CASSLAFTSGIGEQFF TGTGCCAGCAGCTTAGCGTTCACTAGCGGGATCGGTGAGCAGTTCTTC
TRBJ1-2 once TRBV5-4 . CASNPSARDYGYTF TGTGCCAGCAATCCCTCGGCCAGGGACTATGGCTACACCTTC
TRBJ2-3 . TRBV24-1 . CATSDQGDTQYF TGTGCCACCAGTGATCAGGGGGATACGCAGTATTTT
TRBJ2-5 once TRBV30 . CAWSAQGVETQYF TGTGCCTGGAGTGCACAGGGCGTCGAGACCCAGTACTTC
TRBJ2-7 . TRBV19 . CASSIGLNRDGSSYEQYF TGTGCCAGTAGTATCGGGCTCAACCGGGACGGGAGCTCCTACGAGCAGTACTTC
TRBJ2-7 . TRBV5-6 TRBD2 CASSGDYFFHEQYF TGTGCCAGCAGCGGGGACTATTTTTTCCACGAGCAGTACTTC
TRBJ1-2 . TRBV19 TRBD1 CASSIAGDRSYGYTF TGTGCCAGTAGTATAGCCGGGGACAGGAGCTATGGCTACACCTTC
TRBJ2-2 . TRBV5-1 . CASRSGTSNTGELFF TGCGCCAGCAGATCCGGGACAAGCAACACCGGGGAGCTGTTTTTT
TRBJ2-1 . TRBV5-8 . CASSFFYEQFF TGTGCCAGCAGCTTTTTCTATGAGCAGTTCTTC
TRBJ2-1 few TRBV24-1 . CATAAYYNEQFF TGTGCCACCGCGGCCTACTACAATGAGCAGTTCTTC
TRBJ2-7 . TRBV19 TRBD1 CATGRGQGFFEQYF TGTGCCACTGGAAGGGGACAGGGGTTCTTCGAGCAGTACTTC
TRBJ2-1 . TRBV7-3 TRBD1 CASSTGGDSVHNEQFF TGTGCCAGCTCGACAGGGGGCGATAGCGTCCACAATGAGCAGTTCTTC
TRBJ2-2 . TRBV11-1 TRBD2 CASSLAGTSGNTGELFF TGTGCCAGCAGCTTAGCCGGGACTAGCGGGAACACCGGGGAGCTGTTTTTT
TRBJ2-7 . TRBV9 . CASSVEGASSYEQYF TGTGCCAGCAGCGTAGAAGGAGCTAGCTCCTACGAGCAGTACTTC
TRBJ1-2 . TRBV4-2 TRBD1 CASSQDRDREINYGYTF TGTGCCAGCAGCCAAGATCGGGACAGGGAGATTAACTATGGCTACACCTTC
TRBJ1-2 . TRBV18 TRBD1 CASSPGTGLDYGYTF TGTGCCAGCTCACCCGGGACAGGGCTGGACTATGGCTACACCTTC